These 9 T cell receptor beta chains were sequenced from one sample in a study of shared clonotypes between healthy human individuals. Generated by immunoSEQ multiplex PCR, the TCRdb table keeps only in-frame clones and is missing some. The table has about 2.1 million clones, roughly 91% seen once. As defined, naive CD8 cells were CD45RO-negative and positively selected for CCR7, with terminally differentiated effector memory CD45RA+ cells excluded. The sequenced material came from naive CD8+ T cells from PBMCs. All receptors derive from a man younger than 35 in good health. Some clones in this sample may be carry-over from other donors' samples.

The V call is TRBV27, the J call TRBJ2-7, with 12 bases identical to TRBD2. CDR1 is MNHEY, CDR2 SMNVEV, per germline (reference sequence). Trimming removed 2 bases from V and 5 bases from J; junction bases left unmatched: 7. The CDR3 has 16 residues. CDR3 sequence: CASSLRLAGAVDEQYF. CDR3 DNA: TGTGCCAGCAGTTTACGACTAGCGGGAGCAGTTGACGAGCAGTACTTC.

This clone was seen a single time. The chain combines TRBV13 with TRBJ2-7; 7 bases align to TRBD2. The CDR3 sequence is 14 residues long. Germline values: CDR1 PRHDT, CDR2 FYEKMQ (reference sequence). V lost 1 base to trimming and J lost 4 bases; unmatched junction nucleotides: 4. CDR3 nucleotide sequence: TGTGCCAGCAGCTTAGAGAGCGGGAAGTACGAGCAGTACTTC. This codes for CASSLESGKYEQYF.

V and J are TRBV28 and TRBJ2-1; no reliable D call. Trimming cost V 1 base and J 7 bases, with 11 bases left between them. The CDR3 is 14 residues long. Germline CDR1 reads MDHEN; CDR2 reads SYDVKM. The CDR3 DNA is TGTGCCAGCAGTTTATTGGTTCTCTCGAATGAGCAGTTCTTC. It encodes CASSLLVLSNEQFF.

Concerning this clone itself: Within the sample, other DNA sequences also encode this same CDR3. The chain links TRBV7-9 to TRBJ2-7, with D perhaps matching TRBD1 (5 bases). V shed 5 bases and J shed 0 bases, with 5 bases lying between them. The CDR3 runs 12 residues. CDR1 and CDR2 from the germline V gene are SEHNR and FQNEAQ (reference sequence). DNA for the CDR3: TGTGCCAGCAGCGACAGCTCCTACGAGCAGTACTTC. Encoded protein: CASSDSSYEQYF.

The chain links TRBV27 to TRBJ1-1, with D possibly matching TRBD1 (6 bases). Per the germline V gene, CDR1 is MNHEY and CDR2 is SMNVEV (reference sequence). V was trimmed by 5 bases and J by 4 bases, leaving 14 bases between them. This CDR3 is built from 14 residues. CDR3 sequence reads: CASSLGGEGTEAFF. The CDR3 nucleotides are TGTGCCAGCAGTCTAGGGGGGGAGGGCACTGAAGCTTTCTTT.

The chain carries TRBV14 and TRBJ2-2; 8 nucleotides match TRBD1. Unmatched junction bases numbered 9, after V lost 3 bases and J lost 6 bases. CDR3 length: 16 amino acids. The germline CDR1 and CDR2 sequences are SGHDN and FVKESK. The CDR3 loop reads CASSHGQGFISGELFF. The CDR3, as DNA: TGTGCCAGCAGCCACGGACAGGGCTTTATCTCCGGGGAGCTGTTTTTT. Full variable domain (missing parts from reference TRBV14 and TRBJ2-2): EAGVTQFPSHSVIEKGQTVTLRCDPISGHDNLYWYRRVMGKEIKFLLHFVKESKQDESGMPNNRFLAERTGGTYSTLKVQPAELEDSGVYFCASSHGQGFISGELFFGEGSRLTVL.

This clone came up once. This chain joins TRBV4-2 and TRBJ2-7, with 8 positions matching TRBD1. Germline V gene lookup returns CDR1 LGHNA and CDR2 YNFKEQ. The CDR3 sequence is 15 residues long. Trimming cost V 3 bases and J 6 bases; bases outside gene matches: 10. The CDR3: CASSHPGQVLREQYF. In DNA form, the CDR3 reads TGTGCCAGCAGCCACCCGGGACAGGTCTTGCGCGAGCAGTACTTC.

The chain carries TRBV5-1 and TRBJ1-2; tentative D call: TRBD1 (5 bases). CDR1 SGHRS and CDR2 YFSETQ come from the germline V gene. Trimming removed 4 bases at V and 2 bases at J, with 21 bases between. This CDR3 region has 17 residues. CDR3 nucleotides: TGCGCCAGCAGCCCCGGACCCTTAAGGGACCCGAACTATGGCTACACCTTC. It yields the protein CASSPGPLRDPNYGYTF.

This clone was detected once. This chain connects TRBV10-3 to TRBJ1-1; D perhaps matches TRBD1 (6 bases). The CDR3 runs 12 residues. The germline V gene encodes CDR1 ENHRY and CDR2 SYGVKD. Trimming left V 10 bases short and J 5 bases short, with 14 bases between. The CDR3 nucleotides are TGTGCCACCGAGGGGGTACAGACTGAAGCTTTCTTT. It specifies CATEGVQTEAFF.